The T cell receptor beta chain described here comes from a study of shared clonotypes between healthy human individuals (dated by TCRdb to about 2020). Background for the entire study: A couple of women and three men aged 18 to 49 years were included in the cohort. For each donor, CD4 naive and CD4 memory were each run on three plates, CD8 naive on two plates, and CD8 memory on one plate. To estimate repertoire size and how much clonotypes are shared between individuals, the study performed deep sequencing of blood TCR repertoires from a handful of healthy adults. Libraries were prepared and TCR repertoires were sequenced by different laboratories using diverse techniques, in order to increase sequencing depth and limit assay-specific biases. Between about 0.85 and 10 billion PBMCs per donor were obtained by leukapheresis. Study-wide conclusions, independent of this receptor: Sampling was restricted to blood, and TCR repertoires in tissues likely differ from the TCR repertoires found in blood. Pairwise subsampling led to the expectation that sequencing depth would affect the degree of clonotype sharing among donors. The genetic and exposure-history diversity represented was limited by the small number of donors. Naive subsets generally had larger estimated clonotype richness than memory subsets did. Clonotypes shared by all four sorted-subset donors showed higher generation probabilities than non-shared clonotypes. About 5% of naive CD4, 3.5% of naive CD8, about 2.1% of memory CD4, and over 0.35% of memory CD8 clonotypes were shared across a few donors. Incomplete sequencing was indicated by rarefaction of sorted-subset datasets, despite the large sequencing depth.

The V and J ends are trimmed by 6 bases and 1 base, leaving 12 bases between them. The CDR3 contains 14 residues, cysteine and phenylalanine counted. Only the CDR3 portion is preserved as DNA: 42 bases, with reading frame beginning at the first base. The germline V gene yields KGHSH for CDR1 and LQKENI for CDR2. Healthy HIV-negative adults with no recently reported acute infections or vaccinations were included as donors. Every donor was a Caucasian adult residing in Nashville, Tennessee, USA. Magnetic negative selection was used to enrich CD4+ T cells, after which naive cells were positively selected on CD45RA and the negative fraction became the memory subset. After blood collection by leukapheresis, PBMCs were isolated using Ficoll-Histopaque density gradient centrifugation and then cryopreserved in the vapor phase of liquid nitrogen. Analytical flow cytometry was used to check the purity and quantity of every magnetically sorted T cell population. From each sorted fraction, genomic DNA was isolated and quantified by UV absorbance on a Nanodrop 2000c.

To note about this clone: What antigen it recognizes has not been identified. Base qualities are not provided; no much larger clone lies one nucleotide away.

Using the deep immunoSEQ assay, multiplex PCR amplified TCR CDR3 regions from genomic DNA. Extracted genomic DNA from each cell subset was spread evenly across all wells of several immunoSEQ 96-well plates, with each plate serving as a replicate. For sorted subsets, approximately 190 ng of genomic DNA, equivalent to some 30,000 T cell genomes, went into each replicate PCR. Purified libraries were quantified with a Qubit 3.0 fluorometer, sized on a Bioanalyzer 2100, and re-quantified with the KAPA Library Quantification kit. Every immunoSEQ 96-well plate was sequenced on a separate single-read 150-cycle Illumina NextSeq 550 flow cell. As for the original processing: Because only junctional sequences without quality scores were contained in the immunoSEQ output, filtering matching that applied to full-length reads could not be performed. Sequences were annotated with PyIR, a Python wrapper for IgBLAST v1.9, using IMGT germline references to assign V/J genes and CDR3. Reads were removed for weak V/J assignments (E-value above 1e-6), missing CDR3, stop codons, out-of-frame junctions, or ambiguous translated residues. V3J clonotypes were defined by identical inferred V gene, J gene, and CDR3 amino acid sequence. The percentage overlap between two repertoires was calculated by dividing the number of shared unique clonotypes by the size of the smaller repertoire. Richness of each repertoire was evaluated using RTK rarefaction, the Chao1 estimator, and Recon v2.1 estimates of unobserved clonotypes. Generation probabilities for all TCRbeta clonotypes obtained by the gDNA method from several donors were computed using OLGA. Here the immuneACCESS table is served through TCRdb, limited to in-frame sequences with V and J called. Missing clones are a known gap in these copies; in checked studies unresolved V genes cover under half, and the rest lacks a known reason. The V and J calls and clone size are taken from that table; D and trimming were inferred from the DNA. This sample has some 1.4 million clones in its table, and roughly 97% of those were observed once. In total, the top ten clones hold approximately 1.2% of the sample.

The clonotype originates from a man aged 25-45 years in good health. The chain uses TRBV18 and TRBJ2-5; a weak D assignment points to TRBD2 (6 bases agree). Sequenced: naive CD4+ T cells sorted from blood. The cell subset or site tag for this specimen amounts to: CD45RA+ positively selected. The sequenced DNA: TGTGCCAGCTCCTCGGGACTTGGCCAAGAGACCCAGTACTTC. Protein translation: CASSSGLGQETQYF.